Below are 19 T cell receptor beta chains sequenced from a single sample in a study of blood T cell repertoires in COVID-19. Repertoires were generated with immunoSEQ multiplex PCR, while TCRdb's copy carries only in-frame clones and drops some. Among roughly 250,000 clones listed, 75% to 90% were seen once. Specimen: peripheral blood. The receptors were sampled from a man aged 60-69 years who had recovered from COVID-19.

V and J are TRBV4-2 and TRBJ1-2; D ambiguous. Trimming pared 0 bases from V and 5 bases from J, leaving 10 bases between. The CDR3 is 14 residues long. CDR1 is LGHNA and CDR2 is YNFKEQ in the germline V gene. DNA of the CDR3: TGTGCCAGCAGCCAAGATCCGTTCGTTTATGGCTACACCTTC. Encoded protein: CASSQDPFVYGYTF.

V and J are TRBV20-1 and TRBJ1-2; D is perhaps TRBD1 (5 bases). The CDR3 spans 14 residues. Germline CDR1 and CDR2: DFQATT and SNEGSKA (reference sequence). V shed 3 bases and J shed 2 bases, with 13 bases lying between them. CDR3 in amino acids: CSASLRQQNYGYTF. The CDR3 nucleotides read TGCAGTGCTAGTTTGAGACAGCAGAACTATGGCTACACCTTC.

V is TRBV9 and J is TRBJ2-5; 7 bases are a match to TRBD1. Germline CDR1 SGDLS, CDR2 YYNGEE. Trimming took 3 bases from V and 5 from J; bases not matched to a gene: 7. The CDR3 consists of 14 residues. The CDR3 is CASSATGAQETQYF. The DNA of the CDR3 is TGTGCCAGCAGCGCTACAGGGGCTCAGGAGACCCAGTACTTC.

J is TRBJ2-7 and V is TRBV5-4; D gene ambiguous. Between the trimmed V and J ends, which lost 0 bases and 3 bases, there was a span of 10 bases. The V gene's germline CDR1 is SGHNT and CDR2 YYREEE (reference sequence). This CDR3 is 14 amino acids long. CDR3 DNA: TGTGCCAGCAGCTTGGGCGGTAGGAGCTACGAGCAGTACTTC. It specifies CASSLGGRSYEQYF.

The J gene is TRBJ1-3, the V gene TRBV30; D perhaps matches TRBD1 (6 bases). Trimming shortened V by 2 bases and J by 2 bases, and 13 bases separated the two germline ends. Germline CDR1 and CDR2: GTSNPN and SVGIG (reference sequence). CDR3 length equals 15 residues. CDR3 nucleotides: TGTGCCTGGAGTATCGGGCAGGGGACTGGAAACACCATATATTTT. This translates into CAWSIGQGTGNTIYF. Together with reference TRBV30 and TRBJ1-3, the CDR3 gives the full variable domain: SQTIHQWPATLVQPVGSPLSLECTVEGTSNPNLYWYRQAAGRGLQLLFYSVGIGQISSEVPQNLSASRPQDRQFILSSKKLLLSDSGFYLCAWSIGQGTGNTIYFGEGSWLTVV.

This clone has just one count. The chain links TRBV24-1 to TRBJ2-3; TRBD1 matches 10 bases. CDR3 size: 17 residues. Trimming at V came to 4 bases and at J to 2 bases, leaving 8 bases not matched to a gene. The V gene's germline CDR1 is KGHDR and CDR2 SFDVKD. The CDR3 DNA reads TGTGCCACCAGTGACCCGACAGGGGGCACATTCACAGATACGCAGTATTTT. Residues: CATSDPTGGTFTDTQYF.

This clone appeared a single time. The chain employs TRBV2 and TRBJ1-5; D is unresolved. The CDR3 contains 15 residues. CDR1 is SNHLY and CDR2 is FYNNEI in the germline V gene. The V end was cut by 4 bases, the J end by 2 bases, with 12 bases between. CDR3 sequence: CASSAWEAGNQPQHF. CDR3 bases: TGTGCCAGCAGTGCGTGGGAAGCGGGCAATCAGCCCCAGCATTTT.

The CDR3 DNA reads TGTGCCAGCTCACCCGGGATAGGGTCACCCCTCCACTTT. Residues: CASSPGIGSPLHF. J is TRBJ1-6 and V is TRBV18, with unresolved D. The V end was cut by 3 bases, the J end by 10 bases, with 10 bases between. Germline CDR1 and CDR2: KGHSH and LQKENI. This CDR3 has 13 amino acids.

The rearrangement joins TRBV19 to TRBJ1-5; D gene uncertain. CDR1 is LNHDA, CDR2 SQIVND, per germline (reference sequence). There are 11 residues in the CDR3. V dropped 6 bases and J dropped 6 bases, with 6 bases sitting between them. CDR3 sequence: CASSGGQPQHF. The CDR3 DNA reads TGTGCCAGTAGCGGTGGTCAGCCCCAGCATTTT.

The V call is TRBV10-3, the J call TRBJ1-1; D is uncertain. CDR1 is ENHRY and CDR2 is SYGVKD in the germline V gene. This CDR3 region has 13 residues. V lost 8 bases to trimming and J lost 5 bases, with 15 bases between them. The CDR3, as DNA: TGTGCCATCGGGGAGGATCGGAGGACTGAAGCTTTCTTT. Its protein product is CAIGEDRRTEAFF.

This chain connects TRBV19 to TRBJ1-2; 7 nucleotides align to TRBD1. The V gene's germline CDR1 is LNHDA and CDR2 SQIVND (reference sequence). The junction had 5 bases not matched to a gene; V was cut back by 4 bases and J by 3 bases. This CDR3 has 14 residues. In nucleotides, the CDR3 is TGTGCCAGTAGTACGGGACAGAACTACTATGGCTACACCTTC. This encodes CASSTGQNYYGYTF.

The V gene is TRBV30, the J gene TRBJ1-2, with TRBD1 identical over 8 bases. With 2 bases clipped from V and 7 bases from J, the junction kept 6 bases outside the gene matches. Germline loops: CDR1 GTSNPN, CDR2 SVGIG (reference sequence). This CDR3 has 13 residues. The CDR3 DNA reads as TGTGCCTGGAGTCCGACAGGGGAGGGTGGCTACACCTTC. This codes for CAWSPTGEGGYTF.

The chain has TRBV29-1 and TRBJ2-3, with D hard to call. V was shortened by 2 bases and J by 1 base, with 10 bases between the two germline ends. Germline V gene lookup returns CDR1 SQVTM and CDR2 ANQGSEA. The CDR3 is made up of 14 amino acids. The CDR3 coding sequence is TGCAGCGTTGAAATCGAGCGCCGCACAGATACGCAGTATTTT. Residues: CSVEIERRTDTQYF.

The chain combines TRBV5-1 with TRBJ2-2; TRBD2 agrees at 9 bases. The germline V gene has CDR1 SGHRS and CDR2 YFSETQ. The CDR3 contains 17 residues. V lost 1 base, J lost 7 bases, and 11 bases stayed unmatched. In DNA, the CDR3 is TGCGCCAGCAGCTTGTCGGAGCGGGGGGTCGGGCGCGGGGAGCTGTTTTTT. Residues: CASSLSERGVGRGELFF.

This chain links TRBV5-4 with TRBJ2-5; 7 bases match TRBD1. CDR1 SGHNT and CDR2 YYREEE come from the germline V gene (reference sequence). CDR3 length equals 15 residues. Germline trimming cut 2 bases from V and 2 bases from J; bases unmatched to any gene: 6. CDR3 sequence reads: CASSFPGTAQETQYF. Written as DNA, the CDR3 is TGTGCCAGCAGCTTTCCCGGGACAGCACAAGAGACCCAGTACTTC.

The chain couples TRBV6-6 to TRBJ2-7; 7 nucleotides line up with TRBD1. V was clipped by 4 bases and J by 9 bases; unmatched bases: 6. The germline CDR1 and CDR2 sequences are MNHNY and SVGAGI (reference sequence). This CDR3 comprises 12 residues. DNA for the CDR3: TGTGCCAGCAGTTTCGACAGGGAAGGGCAGTACGTC. Protein: CASSFDREGQYV.

This chain links TRBV10-3 with TRBJ2-1; 13 positions match TRBD2. This CDR3 has 17 residues. The trim removed 3 bases at V and 6 bases at J, leaving 8 bases unmatched. Per the germline V gene, CDR1 is ENHRY and CDR2 is SYGVKD. CDR3 coding DNA: TGTGCCATCAGTGACCCATCACTAGCGGGGGGGCTCAATGAGCAGTTCTTC. Translating gives CAISDPSLAGGLNEQFF.

CDR3 in amino acids: CASSLTPGDEAFF. Written as DNA, the CDR3 is TGTGCCAGCAGCTTAACGCCAGGGGATGAAGCTTTCTTT. The rearrangement links TRBV7-2 to TRBJ1-1, with a tentative D call TRBD1 (6 bases). This CDR3 contains 13 residues. Trimming pared 2 bases from V and 7 bases from J, leaving 11 bases between. Per germline, CDR1 SGHTA and CDR2 FQGNSA.

This chain joins TRBV30 and TRBJ1-6; D unclear. Trimming removed 1 base at V and 3 bases at J, with 7 bases between. This CDR3 is built from 14 residues. Germline CDR1 and CDR2: GTSNPN and SVGIG (reference sequence). This CDR3 reads CAWSDGSYNSPLHF. The CDR3 DNA sequence: TGTGCCTGGAGTGATGGCAGCTATAATTCACCCCTCCACTTT.